Shown below are 11 T cell receptor beta chains from a single sample sequenced in a study of blood T cell repertoires in COVID-19. The protocol was immunoSEQ multiplex PCR, while the TCRdb copy is restricted to in-frame clones and leaves out a portion. The data contain about 180,000 clones, roughly 87% of them singletons. Specimen: PBMCs or T cells enriched from blood (not recorded which). These TCRs come from a human donor with acute COVID-19. The donor label of this sample is uncertain.

This chain connects TRBV9 to TRBJ2-1; 10 nucleotides line up with TRBD2. This CDR3 region has 17 residues. V trimming: 0 bases; J trimming: 2 bases; junction bases outside the gene matches: 5. Looked up from germline, CDR1 is SGDLS and CDR2 is YYNGEE. The CDR3 here is CASSVETSGQPYNEQFF. For the CDR3, the DNA is TGTGCCAGCAGCGTAGAGACTAGCGGGCAGCCCTACAATGAGCAGTTCTTC.

This chain links TRBV5-8 with TRBJ2-2, with 11 bases fitting TRBD1. This CDR3 contains 16 residues. The germline CDR1 and CDR2 sequences are SGHTS and YDEGEE. The ends lost 0 bases at V and 4 bases at J; junction bases unmatched: 2. CDR3 bases: TGTGCCAGCAGCTTGGTCGGGACAGGGGGCACCGGGGAGCTGTTTTTT. This sequence encodes CASSLVGTGGTGELFF.

The CDR3 coding sequence is TGTGCCAGCAGCGTGGCTAATGACAGGGGGATTGGCTACACCTTC. This encodes CASSVANDRGIGYTF. This chain uses TRBV9 with TRBJ1-2; 9 bases line up with TRBD1. Germline V lookup: CDR1 SGDLS, CDR2 YYNGEE. With V trimmed by 2 bases and J by 7 bases, 9 bases remained unmatched. The CDR3 runs 15 residues.

As for this clone: This CDR3 is also generated by other DNA sequences in the sample. This chain joins TRBV6-5 and TRBJ1-6; 8 positions match TRBD1. Losses at the gene ends were 6 bases for V and 11 bases for J; bases not matched to a gene: 3. Germline V gene data show CDR1 as MNHEY and CDR2 as SVGAGI. The CDR3 loop spans 12 amino acids. The CDR3 DNA reads as TGTGCCAGCAGCCGGACAGGGACACCCCTCCACTTT. Its translation: CASSRTGTPLHF.

This clone was seen just once. V and J are TRBV12-5 and TRBJ2-5; 12 bases fit TRBD2. The CDR3 extends over 17 amino acids. V dropped 1 base and J dropped 1; count of bases not matched to a gene: 4. Per germline, CDR1 LGHNT and CDR2 FRNRAP. For the CDR3, the DNA is TGTGCTAGTGGTTTGGGGACTAGCGGGGCGCTCCAAGAGACCCAGTACTTC. It codes for CASGLGTSGALQETQYF.

The rearrangement uses TRBV12-3 or TRBV12-4 and TRBJ1-1; D not resolved. CDR3 length: 12 amino acids. The V end was cut by 5 bases, the J end by 8 bases, with 12 bases between. The CDR3 loop reads CASSAVAVEAFF. CDR3 nucleotide sequence: TGTGCCAGCAGTGCAGTCGCGGTAGAAGCTTTCTTT.

This rearrangement joins TRBV4-2 to TRBJ2-5, with unresolved D. V lost 0 bases and J 5 bases, leaving 10 bases between the germline ends. The CDR3 length is 14 residues. CDR1 and CDR2 from the germline V gene are LGHNA and YNFKEQ. As DNA, the CDR3 is TGTGCCAGCAGCCAAGAGCAGGCCTGGGAGACCCAGTACTTC. Translation gives CASSQEQAWETQYF.

The V gene is TRBV12-3 or TRBV12-4, the J gene TRBJ2-7, with 7 bases that match TRBD1. The CDR3 is 13 amino acids. The V gene end was trimmed by 5 bases and the J gene end by 6 bases; junction bases not matched to a gene: 7. The CDR3 bases are TGTGCCAGCAGTCAAACAGGGGTCGGCGAGCAGTACTTC. Translation: CASSQTGVGEQYF.

The chain couples TRBV12-3 or TRBV12-4 to TRBJ1-1; tentatively, D is TRBD1 (5 bases). Trimming pared 2 bases from V and 2 bases from J, leaving 6 bases between. There are 13 residues in the CDR3. CDR3 sequence: CASSLRGNTEAFF. CDR3 bases: TGTGCCAGCAGTTTAAGGGGCAACACTGAAGCTTTCTTT.

V and J are TRBV20-1 and TRBJ1-1, with D possibly TRBD1 on 5 matching bases. CDR3 length equals 13 residues. V lost 3 bases and J 0 bases, leaving 8 bases between the germline ends. Germline CDR1 DFQATT, CDR2 SNEGSKA (reference sequence). CDR3 DNA: TGCAGTGCTAGTGGACATTTGAACACTGAAGCTTTCTTT. Translating gives CSASGHLNTEAFF.

As regards this clone: This specimen includes other DNA sequences encoding the same CDR3. The chain recombines TRBV9 with TRBJ2-2; 7 positions match TRBD2. Germline-derived CDR1 and CDR2 are SGDLS and YYNGEE. With V trimmed by 3 bases and J by 2 bases, 4 bases remained unmatched. This CDR3 has 15 residues. The chain's CDR3 is CASSGRGTNTGELFF. The CDR3 DNA follows: TGTGCCAGCAGCGGGCGGGGGACTAACACCGGGGAGCTGTTTTTT.